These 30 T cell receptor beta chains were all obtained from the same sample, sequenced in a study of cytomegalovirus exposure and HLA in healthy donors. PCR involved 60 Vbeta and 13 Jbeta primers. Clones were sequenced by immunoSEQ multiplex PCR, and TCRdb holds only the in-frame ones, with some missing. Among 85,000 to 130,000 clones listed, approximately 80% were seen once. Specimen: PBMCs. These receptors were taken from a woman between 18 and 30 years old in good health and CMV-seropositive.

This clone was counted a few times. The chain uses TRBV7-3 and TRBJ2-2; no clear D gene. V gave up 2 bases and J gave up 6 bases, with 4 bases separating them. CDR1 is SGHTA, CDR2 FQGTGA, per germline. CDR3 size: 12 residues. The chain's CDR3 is CASSLASGELFF. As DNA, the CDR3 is TGTGCCAGCAGCTTAGCGTCCGGGGAGCTGTTTTTT.

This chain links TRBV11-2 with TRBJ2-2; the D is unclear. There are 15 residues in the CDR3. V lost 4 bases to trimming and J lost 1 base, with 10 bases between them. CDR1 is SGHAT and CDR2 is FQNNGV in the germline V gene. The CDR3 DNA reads TGTGCCAGCAGCTCCCCAAGAGGGAACACCGGGGAGCTGTTTTTT. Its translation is CASSSPRGNTGELFF.

The CDR3 DNA follows: TGTGCCAGCAGCCAGACAGGGCTGGTCAATCAGCCCCAGCATTTT. Amino acids: CASSQTGLVNQPQHF. This rearrangement joins TRBV7-9 to TRBJ1-5, with 7 nucleotides matching TRBD1. From germline, CDR1 is SEHNR and CDR2 FQNEAQ (reference sequence). This CDR3 has 15 residues. Trimming at V came to 5 bases and at J to 3 bases, leaving 7 bases not matched to a gene.

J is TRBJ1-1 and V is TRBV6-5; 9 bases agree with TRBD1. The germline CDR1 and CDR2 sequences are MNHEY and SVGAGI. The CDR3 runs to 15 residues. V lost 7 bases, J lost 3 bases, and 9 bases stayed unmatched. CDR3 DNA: TGTGCCAGCAAAATAACAGGGGGCGAGTACACTGAAGCTTTCTTT. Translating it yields CASKITGGEYTEAFF.

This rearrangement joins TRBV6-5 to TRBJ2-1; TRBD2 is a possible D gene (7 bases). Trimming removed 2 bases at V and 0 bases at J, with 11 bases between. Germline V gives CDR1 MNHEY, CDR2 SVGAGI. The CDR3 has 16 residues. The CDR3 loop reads CASSYGRGASYNEQFF. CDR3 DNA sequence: TGTGCCAGCAGTTACGGGAGGGGGGCCTCCTACAATGAGCAGTTCTTC.

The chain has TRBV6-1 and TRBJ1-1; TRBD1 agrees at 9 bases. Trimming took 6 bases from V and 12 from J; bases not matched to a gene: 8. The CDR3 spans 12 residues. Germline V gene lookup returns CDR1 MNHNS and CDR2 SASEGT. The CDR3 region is CASRKDRGRTFF. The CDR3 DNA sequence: TGTGCCAGCAGAAAGGACAGGGGTAGGACTTTCTTT.

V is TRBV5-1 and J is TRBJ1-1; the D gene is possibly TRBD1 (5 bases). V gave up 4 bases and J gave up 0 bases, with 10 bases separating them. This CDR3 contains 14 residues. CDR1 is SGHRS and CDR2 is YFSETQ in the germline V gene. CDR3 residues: CASSPQGLNTEAFF. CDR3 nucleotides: TGCGCCAGCAGCCCTCAGGGTTTGAACACTGAAGCTTTCTTT.

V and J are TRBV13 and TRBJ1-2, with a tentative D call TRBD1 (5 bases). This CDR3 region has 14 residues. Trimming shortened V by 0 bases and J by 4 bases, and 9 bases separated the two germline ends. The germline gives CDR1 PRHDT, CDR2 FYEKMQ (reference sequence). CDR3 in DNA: TGTGCCAGCAGCTTAGGAAGGGGTAGCTATGGCTACACCTTC. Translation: CASSLGRGSYGYTF.

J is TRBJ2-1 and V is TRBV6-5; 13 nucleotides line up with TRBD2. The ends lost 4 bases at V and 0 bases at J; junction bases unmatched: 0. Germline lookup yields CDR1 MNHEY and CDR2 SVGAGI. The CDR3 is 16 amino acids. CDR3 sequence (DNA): TGTGCCAGCAGTTGGACTAGCGGGAGCTCCTACAATGAGCAGTTCTTC. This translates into CASSWTSGSSYNEQFF.

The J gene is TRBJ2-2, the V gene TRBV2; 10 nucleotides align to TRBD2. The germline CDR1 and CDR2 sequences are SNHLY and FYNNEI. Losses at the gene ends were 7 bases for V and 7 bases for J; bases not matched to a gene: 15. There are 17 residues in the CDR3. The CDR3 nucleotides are TGTGCCAGCAAGGAGACTAGCGGGTGGCCGCGTAACGGGGAGCTGTTTTTT. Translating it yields CASKETSGWPRNGELFF.

As DNA, the CDR3 is TGTGCCGTCGGGAAGATGGGACAGCGCGGCTCCTACGAGCAGTACTTC. It encodes CAVGKMGQRGSYEQYF. The chain employs TRBV27 and TRBJ2-7; 7 nucleotides line up with TRBD1. Trimming at V came to 11 bases and at J to 0 bases, leaving 16 bases not matched to a gene. There are 16 residues in the CDR3. Looked up from germline, CDR1 is MNHEY and CDR2 is SMNVEV (reference sequence).

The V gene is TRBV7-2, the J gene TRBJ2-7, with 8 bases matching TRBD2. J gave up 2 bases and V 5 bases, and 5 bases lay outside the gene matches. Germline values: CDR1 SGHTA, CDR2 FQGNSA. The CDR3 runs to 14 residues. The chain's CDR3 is CASSRPGLAYEQYF. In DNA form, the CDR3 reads TGTGCCAGCAGCCGACCGGGACTAGCCTACGAGCAGTACTTC.

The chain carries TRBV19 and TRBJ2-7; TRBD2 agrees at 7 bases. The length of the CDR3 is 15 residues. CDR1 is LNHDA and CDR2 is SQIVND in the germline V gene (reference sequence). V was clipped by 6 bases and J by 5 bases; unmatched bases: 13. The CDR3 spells CASSASITSVNEQYF. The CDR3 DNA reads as TGTGCCAGTAGCGCTTCAATCACTAGCGTCAACGAGCAGTACTTC.

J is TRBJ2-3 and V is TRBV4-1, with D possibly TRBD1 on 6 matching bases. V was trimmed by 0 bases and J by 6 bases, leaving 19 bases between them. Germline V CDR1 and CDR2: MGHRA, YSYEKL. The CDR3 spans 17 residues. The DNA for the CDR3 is TGCGCCAGCAGCCAAGATGTGGACAGCCCCTCGGGGGATACGCAGTATTTT. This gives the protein CASSQDVDSPSGDTQYF.

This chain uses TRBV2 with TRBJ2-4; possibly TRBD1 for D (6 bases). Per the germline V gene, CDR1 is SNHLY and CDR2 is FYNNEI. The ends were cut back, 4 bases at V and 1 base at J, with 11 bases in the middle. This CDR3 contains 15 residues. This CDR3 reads CASSVEGGAKNIQYF. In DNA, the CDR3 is TGTGCCAGCAGTGTGGAAGGGGGTGCCAAAAACATTCAGTACTTC.

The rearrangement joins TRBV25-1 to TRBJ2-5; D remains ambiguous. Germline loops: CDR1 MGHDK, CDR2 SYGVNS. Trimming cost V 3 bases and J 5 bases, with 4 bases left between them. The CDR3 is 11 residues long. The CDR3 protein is CASSDRETQYF. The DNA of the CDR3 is TGTGCCAGCAGTGACAGGGAGACCCAGTACTTC.

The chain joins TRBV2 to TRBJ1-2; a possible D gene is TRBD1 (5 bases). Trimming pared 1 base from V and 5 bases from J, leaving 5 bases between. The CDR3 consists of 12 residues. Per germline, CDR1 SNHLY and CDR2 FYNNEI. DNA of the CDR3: TGTGCCAGCAGTGAAGGACAGTATGGCTACACCTTC. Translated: CASSEGQYGYTF. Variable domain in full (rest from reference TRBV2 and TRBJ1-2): EPEVTQTPSHQVTQMGQEVILRCVPISNHLYFYWYRQILGQKVEFLVSFYNNEISEKSEIFDDQFSVERPDGSNFTLKIRSTKLEDSAMYFCASSEGQYGYTFGSGTRLTVV.

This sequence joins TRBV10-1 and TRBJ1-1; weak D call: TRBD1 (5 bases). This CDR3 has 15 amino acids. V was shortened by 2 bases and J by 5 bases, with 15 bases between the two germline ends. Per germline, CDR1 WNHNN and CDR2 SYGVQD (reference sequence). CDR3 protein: CASSETGWTKTEAFF. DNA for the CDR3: TGCGCCAGCAGTGAGACAGGTTGGACCAAGACTGAAGCTTTCTTT.

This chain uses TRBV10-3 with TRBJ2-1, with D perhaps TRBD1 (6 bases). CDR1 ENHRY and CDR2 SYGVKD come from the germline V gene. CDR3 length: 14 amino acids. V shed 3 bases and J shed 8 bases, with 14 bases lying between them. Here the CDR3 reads CAISERQGNDEQFF. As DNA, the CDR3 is TGTGCCATCAGTGAAAGGCAGGGGAACGATGAGCAGTTCTTC.

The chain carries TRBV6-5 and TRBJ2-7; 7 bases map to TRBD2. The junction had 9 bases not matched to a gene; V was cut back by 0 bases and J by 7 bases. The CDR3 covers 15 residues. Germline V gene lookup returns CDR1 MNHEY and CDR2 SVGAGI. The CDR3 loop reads CASSYSTRGAGEQYF. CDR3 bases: TGTGCCAGCAGTTACTCCACTCGGGGAGCGGGAGAGCAGTACTTC.

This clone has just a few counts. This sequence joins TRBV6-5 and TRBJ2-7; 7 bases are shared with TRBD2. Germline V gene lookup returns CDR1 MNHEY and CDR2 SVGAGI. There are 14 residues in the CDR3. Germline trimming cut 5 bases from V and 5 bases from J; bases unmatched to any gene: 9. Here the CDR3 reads CASSHTGTNNEQYF. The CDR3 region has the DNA TGTGCCAGCAGTCATACCGGGACTAACAACGAGCAGTACTTC.

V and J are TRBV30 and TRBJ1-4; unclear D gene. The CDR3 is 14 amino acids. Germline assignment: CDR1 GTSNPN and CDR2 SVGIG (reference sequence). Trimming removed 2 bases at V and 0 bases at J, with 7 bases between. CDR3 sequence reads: CAWSSRATNEKLFF. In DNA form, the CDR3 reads TGTGCCTGGAGTTCTAGAGCAACTAATGAAAAACTGTTTTTT. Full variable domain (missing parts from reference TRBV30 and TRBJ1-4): SQTIHQWPATLVQPVGSPLSLECTVEGTSNPNLYWYRQAAGRGLQLLFYSVGIGQISSEVPQNLSASRPQDRQFILSSKKLLLSDSGFYLCAWSSRATNEKLFFGSGTQLSVL.

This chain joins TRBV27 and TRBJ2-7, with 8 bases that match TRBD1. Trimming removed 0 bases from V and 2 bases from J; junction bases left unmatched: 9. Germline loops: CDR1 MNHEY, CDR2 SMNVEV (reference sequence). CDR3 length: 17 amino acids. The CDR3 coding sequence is TGTGCCAGCAGTTTATCCGCGAGCATGACAGGGGCCTACGAGCAGTACTTC. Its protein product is CASSLSASMTGAYEQYF.

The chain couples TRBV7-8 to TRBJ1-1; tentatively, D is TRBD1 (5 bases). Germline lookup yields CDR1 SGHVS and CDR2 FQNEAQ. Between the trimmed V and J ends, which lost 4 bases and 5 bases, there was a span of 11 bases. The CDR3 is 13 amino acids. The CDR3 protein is CASSWGGVTEAFF. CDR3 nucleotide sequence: TGTGCCAGCAGCTGGGGGGGAGTGACTGAAGCTTTCTTT.

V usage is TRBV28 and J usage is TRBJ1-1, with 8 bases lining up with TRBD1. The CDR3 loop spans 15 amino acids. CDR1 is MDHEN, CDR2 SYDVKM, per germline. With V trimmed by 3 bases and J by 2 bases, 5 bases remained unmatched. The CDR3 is CASSLGDRSNTEAFF. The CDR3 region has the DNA TGTGCCAGCAGTTTGGGGGACAGGAGTAACACTGAAGCTTTCTTT. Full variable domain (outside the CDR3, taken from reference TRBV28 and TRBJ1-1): DVKVTQSSRYLVKRTGEKVFLECVQDMDHENMFWYRQDPGLGLRLIYFSYDVKMKEKGDIPEGYSVSREKKERFSLILESASTNQTSMYLCASSLGDRSNTEAFFGQGTRLTVV.

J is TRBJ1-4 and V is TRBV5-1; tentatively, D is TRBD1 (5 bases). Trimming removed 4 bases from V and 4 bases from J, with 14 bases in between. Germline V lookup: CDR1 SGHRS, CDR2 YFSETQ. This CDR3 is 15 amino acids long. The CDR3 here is CASSPTQAFNEKLFF. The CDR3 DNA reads TGCGCCAGCAGCCCGACACAGGCGTTTAATGAAAAACTGTTTTTT.

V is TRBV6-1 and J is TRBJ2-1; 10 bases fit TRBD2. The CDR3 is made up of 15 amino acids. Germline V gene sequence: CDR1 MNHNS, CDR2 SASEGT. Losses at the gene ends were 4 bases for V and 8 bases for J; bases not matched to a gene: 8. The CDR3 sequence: CASSASSGSPYEQFF. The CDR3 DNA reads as TGTGCCAGCAGTGCGTCTAGCGGGAGTCCCTATGAGCAGTTCTTC.

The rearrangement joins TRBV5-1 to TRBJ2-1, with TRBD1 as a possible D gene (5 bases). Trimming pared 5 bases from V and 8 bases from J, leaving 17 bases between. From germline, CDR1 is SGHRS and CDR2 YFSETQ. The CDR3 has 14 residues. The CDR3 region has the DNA TGCGCCAGCAGAAGGGTAACAGAAGGGGATGAGCAGTTCTTC. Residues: CASRRVTEGDEQFF.

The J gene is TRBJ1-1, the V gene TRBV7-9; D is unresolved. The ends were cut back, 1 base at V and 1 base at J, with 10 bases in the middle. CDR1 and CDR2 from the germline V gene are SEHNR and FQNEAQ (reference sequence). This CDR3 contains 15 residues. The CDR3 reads CASSLGASSNTEAFF. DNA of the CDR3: TGTGCCAGCAGCTTAGGGGCTTCATCGAACACTGAAGCTTTCTTT.

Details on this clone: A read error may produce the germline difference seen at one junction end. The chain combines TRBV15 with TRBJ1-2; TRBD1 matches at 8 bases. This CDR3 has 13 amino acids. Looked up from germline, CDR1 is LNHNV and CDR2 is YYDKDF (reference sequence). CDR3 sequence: CATSRVDRGGYTF. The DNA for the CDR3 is TGTGCCACTAGCAGAGTAGACAGGGGAGGCTACACCTTC.